This T cell receptor (beta chain) originates from a study of Graves' ophthalmopathy and Graves' hyperthyroidism. The overall study: Specimen type is peripheral blood, obtained at initial diagnosis before any treatment. Findings and caveats of the study: Classification of ophthalmopathy versus stable hyperthyroidism by a 13-signature model yielded around 88% sensitivity and around 76% specificity. The majority of expanded thyroid clonotypes above 0.001 frequency also occurred in blood.

TCR beta CDR3 regions were amplified from RNA transcripts. Second-round multiplex PCR came after a first-round RT-PCR that employed HTBI primers. TCRdb reprocessed the multiplex PCR reads with MiXCR, giving one entry per CDR3 protein. This table has about 700,000 distinct CDR3 sequences, approximately 39% appearing once. Clinicians diagnosed using symptoms, serum thyroxine, TRAb, thyroid ultrasound and orbital computed tomography. Comments on this clonotype: The antigen remains undetermined.

V gave up 11 bases and J gave up 0 bases, with 10 bases separating them. CDR3 length: 13 residues. Germline lookup yields CDR1 SGHAT and CDR2 FQDESV (reference sequence). Sequencing was done on a sample of peripheral blood. This clonotype was obtained from an adult man with Graves' ophthalmopathy. The chain joins TRBV11-1 to TRBJ2-2, with no clear D. In DNA form, the CDR3 reads TGTGCCTGGACCTTACCGAACACCGGGGAGCTGTTTTTT. Its protein product is CAWTLPNTGELFF.